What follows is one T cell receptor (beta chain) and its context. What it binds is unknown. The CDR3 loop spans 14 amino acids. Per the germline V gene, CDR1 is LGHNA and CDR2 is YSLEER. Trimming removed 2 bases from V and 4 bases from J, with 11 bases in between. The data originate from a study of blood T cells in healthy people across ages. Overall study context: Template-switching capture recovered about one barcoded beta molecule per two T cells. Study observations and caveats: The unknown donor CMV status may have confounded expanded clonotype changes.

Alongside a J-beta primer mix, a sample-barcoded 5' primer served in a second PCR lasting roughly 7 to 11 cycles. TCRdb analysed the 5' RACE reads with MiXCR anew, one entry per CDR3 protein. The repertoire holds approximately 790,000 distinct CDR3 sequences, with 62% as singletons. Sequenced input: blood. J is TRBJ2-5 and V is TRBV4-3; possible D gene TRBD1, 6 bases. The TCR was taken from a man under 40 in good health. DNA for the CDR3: TGCGCCAGCAGCCAAACAGGGTCGGGAGAGACCCAGTACTTC. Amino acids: CASSQTGSGETQYF.